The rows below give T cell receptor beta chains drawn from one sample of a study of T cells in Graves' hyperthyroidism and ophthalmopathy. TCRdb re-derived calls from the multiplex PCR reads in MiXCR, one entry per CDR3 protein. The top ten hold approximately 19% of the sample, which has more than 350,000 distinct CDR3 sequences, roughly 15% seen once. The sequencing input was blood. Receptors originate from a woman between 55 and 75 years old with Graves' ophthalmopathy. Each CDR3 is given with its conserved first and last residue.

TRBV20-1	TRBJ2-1	CSASLLAGGTYNEQFF
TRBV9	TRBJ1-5	CASSPREGMNQPQHF
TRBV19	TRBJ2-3	CASSLRPGSDTQYF
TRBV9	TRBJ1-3	CASSVEGSGNTIYF
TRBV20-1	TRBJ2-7	CSASGTGYEQYF
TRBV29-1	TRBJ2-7	CSVVGTGGYEQYF
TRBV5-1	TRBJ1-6	CASSLSDKGSPLHF
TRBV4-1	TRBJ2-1	CASSQERRDGLNEQLF
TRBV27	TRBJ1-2	CASRMTGNYGYTF
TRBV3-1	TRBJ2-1	CASSQAVAGAYNEQFF
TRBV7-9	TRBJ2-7	CASSTRRVMEDEQYF
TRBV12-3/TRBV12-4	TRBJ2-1	CASILAGGLYNEQFF
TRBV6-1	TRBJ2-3	CASSAEGGTQYF
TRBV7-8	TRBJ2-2	CASSLAAGLNTGELFF
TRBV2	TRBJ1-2	CASRAGDGYTF
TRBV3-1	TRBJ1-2	CASSDAGDRGGYTF
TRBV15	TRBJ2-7	CATFPGQGRYEQYF
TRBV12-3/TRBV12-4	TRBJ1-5	CASSRDGLNQPQHF
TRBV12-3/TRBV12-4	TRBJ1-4	CASSFTGSLREKLFF
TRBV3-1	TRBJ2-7	CASSQVSGSSYEQYF
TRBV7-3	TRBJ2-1	CASSPQGGGGYNEQFF
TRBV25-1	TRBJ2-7	CASSDPLADHYEQYF
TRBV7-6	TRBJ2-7	CASSLAGEAYEQYF
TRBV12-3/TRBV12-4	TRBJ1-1	CASSLPGRTEAFF
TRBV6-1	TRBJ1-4	CASSEERQVGEKLFF
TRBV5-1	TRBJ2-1	CASEGVGDNEQFF
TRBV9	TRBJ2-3	CASSVGGSTDTQYF
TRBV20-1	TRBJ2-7	CSARGRTSGDYEQYF
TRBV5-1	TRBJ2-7	CASSLGHQGPYEQYF
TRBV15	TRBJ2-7	CATSRDRGGSAYEQYF
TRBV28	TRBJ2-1	CASRGITGVAGLLEQFF
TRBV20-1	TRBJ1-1	CSAPRGMNTEAFF
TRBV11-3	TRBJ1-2	CASSFNYGYTF
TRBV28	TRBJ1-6	CASLQQGLYSPLHF
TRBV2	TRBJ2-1	CASRAGTPTSYNEQFF
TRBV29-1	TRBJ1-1	CSVEEGGDTEAFF
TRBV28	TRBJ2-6	CASRPGGMYVLTF
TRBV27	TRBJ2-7	CASPSGRRSYEQYF
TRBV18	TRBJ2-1	CASSRGDNEQFF
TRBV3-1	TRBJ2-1	CASSQPGLAGGHEQFF
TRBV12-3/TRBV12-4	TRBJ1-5	CATPLGHWAPNSNQPQHF
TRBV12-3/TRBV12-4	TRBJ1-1	CATELGQGGSEAFF
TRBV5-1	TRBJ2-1	CASSPGPLGVSYNEQFF
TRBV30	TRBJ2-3	CAWSVPPPWGAVGPDTQYF
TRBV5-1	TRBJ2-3	CASSVGTSGMPGTDTQYF
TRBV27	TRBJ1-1	CASRPAGTLNTEAFF
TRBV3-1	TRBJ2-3	CASSPWDSRTDTQYF
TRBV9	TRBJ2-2	CASSRRTSGNTGELFF
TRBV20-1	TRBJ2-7	CSARPGTGSIYEQYF